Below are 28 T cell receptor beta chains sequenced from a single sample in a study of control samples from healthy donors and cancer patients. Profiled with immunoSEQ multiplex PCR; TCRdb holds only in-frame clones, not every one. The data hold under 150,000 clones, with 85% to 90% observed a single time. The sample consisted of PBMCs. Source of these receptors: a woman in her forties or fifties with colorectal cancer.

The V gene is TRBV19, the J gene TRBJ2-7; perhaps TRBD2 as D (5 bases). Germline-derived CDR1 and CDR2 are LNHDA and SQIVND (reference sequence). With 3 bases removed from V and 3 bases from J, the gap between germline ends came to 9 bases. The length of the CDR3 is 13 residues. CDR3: CASSIRAGYEQYF. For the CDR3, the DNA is TGTGCCAGTAGTATTAGGGCGGGCTACGAGCAGTACTTC.

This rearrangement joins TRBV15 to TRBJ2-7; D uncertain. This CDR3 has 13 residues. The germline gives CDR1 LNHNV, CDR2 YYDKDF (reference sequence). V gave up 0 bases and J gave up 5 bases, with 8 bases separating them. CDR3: CATSRDTINEQYF. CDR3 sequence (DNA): TGTGCCACCAGCAGAGATACGATCAACGAGCAGTACTTC.

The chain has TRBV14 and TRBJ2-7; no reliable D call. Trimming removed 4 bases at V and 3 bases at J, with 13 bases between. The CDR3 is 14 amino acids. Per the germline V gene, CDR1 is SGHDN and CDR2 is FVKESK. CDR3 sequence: CASSRDFGFYEQYF. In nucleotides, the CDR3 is TGTGCCAGCAGCCGCGACTTTGGATTCTACGAGCAGTACTTC.

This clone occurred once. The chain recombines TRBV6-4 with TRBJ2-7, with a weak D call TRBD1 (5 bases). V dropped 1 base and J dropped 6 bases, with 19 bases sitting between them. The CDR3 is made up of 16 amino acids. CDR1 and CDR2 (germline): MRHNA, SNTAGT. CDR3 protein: CASSDLLVDSSCEQYF. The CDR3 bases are TGTGCCAGCAGTGACTTGCTCGTAGACAGTTCATGCGAGCAGTACTTC.

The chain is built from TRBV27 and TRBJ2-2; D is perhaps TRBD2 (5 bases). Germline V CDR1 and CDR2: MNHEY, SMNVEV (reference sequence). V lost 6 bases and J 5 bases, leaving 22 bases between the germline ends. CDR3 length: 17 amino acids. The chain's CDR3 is CASSPRRWARETGELFF. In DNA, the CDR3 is TGTGCCAGCAGCCCTAGGAGGTGGGCCCGGGAAACCGGGGAGCTGTTTTTT.

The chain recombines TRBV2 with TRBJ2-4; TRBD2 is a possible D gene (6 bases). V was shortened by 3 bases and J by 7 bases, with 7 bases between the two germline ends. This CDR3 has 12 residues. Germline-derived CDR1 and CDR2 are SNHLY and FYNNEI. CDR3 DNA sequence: TGTGCCAGCAGTGATGGGGGGAACATTCAGTACTTC. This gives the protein CASSDGGNIQYF.

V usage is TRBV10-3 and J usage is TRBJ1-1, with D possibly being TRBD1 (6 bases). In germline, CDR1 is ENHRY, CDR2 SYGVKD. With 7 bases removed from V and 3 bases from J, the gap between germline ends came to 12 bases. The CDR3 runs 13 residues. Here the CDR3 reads CAITTDRYTEAFF. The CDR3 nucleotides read TGTGCCATCACCACGGACAGATACACTGAAGCTTTCTTT.

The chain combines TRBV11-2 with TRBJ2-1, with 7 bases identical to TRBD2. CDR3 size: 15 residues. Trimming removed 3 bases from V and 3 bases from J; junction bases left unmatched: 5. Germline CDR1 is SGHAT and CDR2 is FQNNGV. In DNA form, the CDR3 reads TGTGCCAGCAGCTTGGGGCGGGGGAGCTACAATGAGCAGTTCTTC. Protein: CASSLGRGSYNEQFF.

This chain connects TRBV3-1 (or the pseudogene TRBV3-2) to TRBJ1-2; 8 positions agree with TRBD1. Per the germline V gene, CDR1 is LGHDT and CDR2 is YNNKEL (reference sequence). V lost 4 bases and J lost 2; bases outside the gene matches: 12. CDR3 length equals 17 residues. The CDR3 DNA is TGTGCCAGCAGCCCGCAGGGGGCGGCCCCTAGGAACTATGGCTACACCTTC. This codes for CASSPQGAAPRNYGYTF.

This CDR3 reads CASRERGTEAFF. CDR3 nucleotide sequence: TGTGCCAGCAGGGAACGAGGGACTGAAGCTTTCTTT. The genes are TRBV25-1 and TRBJ1-1; D is uncertain. The CDR3 consists of 12 residues. Germline lookup yields CDR1 MGHDK and CDR2 SYGVNS. Trimming left V 6 bases short and J 5 bases short, with 10 bases between.

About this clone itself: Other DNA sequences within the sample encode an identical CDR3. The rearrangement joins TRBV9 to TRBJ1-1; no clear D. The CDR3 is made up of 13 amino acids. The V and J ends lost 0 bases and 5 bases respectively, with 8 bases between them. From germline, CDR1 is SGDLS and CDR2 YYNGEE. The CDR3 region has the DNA TGTGCCAGCAGCGTAGCCGTTGGGACTGAAGCTTTCTTT. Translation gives CASSVAVGTEAFF.

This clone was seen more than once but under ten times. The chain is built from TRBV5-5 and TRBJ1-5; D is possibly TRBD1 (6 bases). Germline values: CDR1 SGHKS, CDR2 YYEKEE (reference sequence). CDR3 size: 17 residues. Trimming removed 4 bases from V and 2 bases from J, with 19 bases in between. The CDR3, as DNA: TGTGCCAGCAGCCCTAACCCAGGGGAAGGGGGCAATCAGCCCCAGCATTTT. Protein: CASSPNPGEGGNQPQHF.

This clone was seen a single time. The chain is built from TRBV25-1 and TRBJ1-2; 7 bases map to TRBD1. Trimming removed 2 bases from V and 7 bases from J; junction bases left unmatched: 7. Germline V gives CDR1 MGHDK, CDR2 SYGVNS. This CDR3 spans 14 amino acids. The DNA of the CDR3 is TGTGCCAGCAGTGAACCAGGGGGATACCCTGGCTACACCTTC. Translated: CASSEPGGYPGYTF.

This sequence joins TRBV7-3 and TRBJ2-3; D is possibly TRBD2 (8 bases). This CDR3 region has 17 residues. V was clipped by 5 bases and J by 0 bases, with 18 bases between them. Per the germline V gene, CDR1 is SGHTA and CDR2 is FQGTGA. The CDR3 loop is CASSAHGGDSSTDTQYF. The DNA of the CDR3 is TGTGCCAGCAGCGCCCACGGGGGGGACAGCAGCACAGATACGCAGTATTTT.

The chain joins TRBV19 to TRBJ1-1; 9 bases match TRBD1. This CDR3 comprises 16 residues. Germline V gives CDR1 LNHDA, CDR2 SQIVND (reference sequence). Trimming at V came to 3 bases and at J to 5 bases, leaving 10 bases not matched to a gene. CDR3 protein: CASSIPPGQGKTEAFF. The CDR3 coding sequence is TGTGCCAGTAGTATTCCTCCCGGACAGGGGAAGACTGAAGCTTTCTTT.

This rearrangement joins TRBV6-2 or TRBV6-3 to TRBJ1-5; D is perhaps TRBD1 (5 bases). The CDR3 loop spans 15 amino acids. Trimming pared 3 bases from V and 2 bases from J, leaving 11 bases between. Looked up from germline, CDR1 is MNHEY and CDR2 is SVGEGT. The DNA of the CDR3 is TGTGCCAGCAGTTATAGGGCGGGGGGCAATCAGCCCCAGCATTTT. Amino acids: CASSYRAGGNQPQHF.

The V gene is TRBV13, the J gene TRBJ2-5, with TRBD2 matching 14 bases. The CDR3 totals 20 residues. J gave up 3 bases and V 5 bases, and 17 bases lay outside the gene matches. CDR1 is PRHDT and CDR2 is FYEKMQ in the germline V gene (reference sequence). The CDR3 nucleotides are TGTGCCAGCAGCCGAGGGACTAGCGGGAGATACGTTTATAATAAAGAGACCCAGTACTTC. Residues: CASSRGTSGRYVYNKETQYF. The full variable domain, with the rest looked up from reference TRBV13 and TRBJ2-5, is AAGVIQSPRHLIKEKRETATLKCYPIPRHDTVYWYQQGPGQDPQFLISFYEKMQSDKGSIPDRFSAQQFSDYHSELNMSSLELGDSALYFCASSRGTSGRYVYNKETQYFGPGTRLLVL.

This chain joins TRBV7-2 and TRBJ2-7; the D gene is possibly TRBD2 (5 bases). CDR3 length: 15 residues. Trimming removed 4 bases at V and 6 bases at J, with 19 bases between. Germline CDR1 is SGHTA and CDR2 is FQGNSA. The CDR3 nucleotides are TGTGCCAGCAGCTCCCCCCTCGGGCCGAGGGCCGAGCAGTACTTC. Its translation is CASSSPLGPRAEQYF.

The CDR3 nucleotides read TGTGCCTGGAGTTCTGTCGTCGGCGGGGAGCTGTTTTTT. Translated: CAWSSVVGGELFF. The V and J genes are TRBV30 and TRBJ2-2; D gene ambiguous. Trimming stripped 2 bases from V and 7 bases from J, with 11 bases between. The CDR3 length is 13 residues. The germline V gene has CDR1 GTSNPN and CDR2 SVGIG (reference sequence).

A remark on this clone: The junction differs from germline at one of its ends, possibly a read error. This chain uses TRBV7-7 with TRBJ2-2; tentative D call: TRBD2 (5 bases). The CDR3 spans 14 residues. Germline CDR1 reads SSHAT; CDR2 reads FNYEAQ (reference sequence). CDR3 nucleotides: TGTGCTAGCAGCTTAGCGCTTGGGTCCGGGGAGCTGTTTTTT. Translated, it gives CASSLALGSGELFF.

The CDR3 bases are TGCGCCAGCAGCCAAGAAGGGGAGACCCAGTACTTC. Encoded protein: CASSQEGETQYF. This chain links TRBV5-1 with TRBJ2-5, with D uncertain. The V gene lost 4 bases and the J gene lost 5 bases, with 9 bases spanning the gap. The CDR3 runs 12 residues. Germline lookup yields CDR1 SGHRS and CDR2 YFSETQ.

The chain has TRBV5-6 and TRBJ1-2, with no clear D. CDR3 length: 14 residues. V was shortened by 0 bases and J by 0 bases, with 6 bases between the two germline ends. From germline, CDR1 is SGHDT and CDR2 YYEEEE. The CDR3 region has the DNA TGTGCCAGCAGCTTGGTAGCCTCTAACTATGGCTACACCTTC. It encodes CASSLVASNYGYTF. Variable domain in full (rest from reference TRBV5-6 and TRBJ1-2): DAGVTQSPTHLIKTRGQQVTLRCSPKSGHDTVSWYQQALGQGPQFIFQYYEEEERQRGNFPDRFSGHQFPNYSSELNVNALLLGDSALYLCASSLVASNYGYTFGSGTRLTVV.

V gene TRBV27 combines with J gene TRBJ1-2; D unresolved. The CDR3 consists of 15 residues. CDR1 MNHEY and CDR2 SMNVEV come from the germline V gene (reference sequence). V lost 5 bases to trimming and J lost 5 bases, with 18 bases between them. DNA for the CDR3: TGTGCCAGCAGTCCCACGGCGGGCCCATGGTATGGCTACACCTTC. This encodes CASSPTAGPWYGYTF.

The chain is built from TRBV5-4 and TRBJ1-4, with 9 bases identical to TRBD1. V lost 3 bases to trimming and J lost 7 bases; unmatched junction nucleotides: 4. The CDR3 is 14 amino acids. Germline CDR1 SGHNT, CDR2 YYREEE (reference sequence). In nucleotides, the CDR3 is TGTGCCAGCAGCTCGGACAGGGGAAGTGAAAAACTGTTTTTT. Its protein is CASSSDRGSEKLFF.

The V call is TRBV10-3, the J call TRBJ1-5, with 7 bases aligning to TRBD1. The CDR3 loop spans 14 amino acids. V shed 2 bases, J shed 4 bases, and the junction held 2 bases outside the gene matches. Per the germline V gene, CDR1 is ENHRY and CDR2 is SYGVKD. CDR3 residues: CAISEGQENQPQHF. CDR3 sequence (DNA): TGTGCCATCAGTGAGGGACAGGAGAATCAGCCCCAGCATTTT.

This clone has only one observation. Written as DNA, the CDR3 is TGTGCCAGCAGCTTAGCGGCCGGGTTTCGGTCCTACGAGCAGTACTTC. This translates into CASSLAAGFRSYEQYF. The rearrangement uses TRBV7-2 and TRBJ2-7; D ambiguous. With 0 bases removed from V and 1 base from J, the gap between germline ends came to 13 bases. The CDR3 is 16 residues long. Germline CDR1 and CDR2: SGHTA and FQGNSA.

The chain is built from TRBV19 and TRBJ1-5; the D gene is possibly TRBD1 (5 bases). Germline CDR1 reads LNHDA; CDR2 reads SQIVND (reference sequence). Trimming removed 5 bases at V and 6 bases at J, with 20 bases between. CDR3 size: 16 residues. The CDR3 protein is CASSSDLDNPVQPQHF. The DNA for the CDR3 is TGTGCCAGTAGTTCTGACTTGGACAATCCGGTTCAGCCCCAGCATTTT.

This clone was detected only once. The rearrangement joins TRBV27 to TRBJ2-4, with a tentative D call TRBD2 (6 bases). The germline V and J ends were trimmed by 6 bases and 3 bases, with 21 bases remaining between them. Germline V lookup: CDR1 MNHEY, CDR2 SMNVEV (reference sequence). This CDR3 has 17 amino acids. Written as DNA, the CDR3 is TGTGCCAGCAGCACCTTAGCGGCCTCAGGGCACAAAAACATTCAGTACTTC. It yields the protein CASSTLAASGHKNIQYF.